This T cell receptor beta chain was retrieved from a study of blood T cell repertoires in COVID-19. Study-wide context: T cells, B-cell-depleted T cells, or PBMCs provided the cDNA or gDNA that served as material.

The authors' processing: Amplification from reference gene primers served as the basis for estimated nucleated cell counts. The data were produced by immunoSEQ multiplex PCR, yet TCRdb's version contains in-frame clones alone and is incomplete. The D gene and trimming were derived from the DNA, and the V and J assignments and clone size from that table. The sample has approximately 110,000 clones; approximately 81% are singletons. The ends were cut back, 3 bases at V and 4 bases at J, with 12 bases in the middle. There are 14 residues in the CDR3. Germline V CDR1 and CDR2: MNHEY, SMNVEV (reference sequence). The table lists this clone with a count of one.

The chain has TRBV27 and TRBJ1-1, with D maybe TRBD1 (6 bases). The receptor comes from a human donor in a cohort sampled during active COVID-19. What was sequenced was peripheral blood. This chain's CDR3 is CASSFARGRTEAFF. CDR3 DNA: TGTGCCAGCAGTTTCGCCAGGGGTCGCACTGAAGCTTTCTTT.